This section outlines one T cell receptor beta chain sequence together with its context. Its specificity is not known. These data originate in a study of siplizumab effects on memory and regulatory T cells. Study-level results: Confirmation that proliferating Tregs from siplizumab cultures had suppressive function was not obtained. A small minority of alloreactive clones were mapped to unstimulated subsets. Naive versus memory phenotype went unassigned for roughly 80-96% of proliferating CD4+ or CD8+ clones. Naive T cell populations appeared to exhibit greater diversity than memory cells and appeared to be major alloresponse contributors.

Between the trimmed V and J ends, which lost 2 bases and 6 bases, there was a span of 19 bases. Germline values: CDR1 KGHSH, CDR2 LQKENI. There are 16 residues in the CDR3. The repertoire was sequenced with immunoSEQ multiplex PCR; TCRdb's copy has only in-frame clones and lacks some. The table records over 85,000 clones, around 95% of them present only once. The specimen sequenced was naive CD4+ T cells sorted from blood. The chain has TRBV18 and TRBJ1-2; possible D gene TRBD1, 6 bases. The TCR sequence derives from a human donor in good health. CDR3 DNA: TGTGCCAGCTCACCAGTAGCAGGGGCCCTCTCCAATGGCTACACCTTC. Its protein product is CASSPVAGALSNGYTF.